One sample yielded the 8 T cell receptor beta chains listed below, sequenced in a study of T cells after yellow fever vaccination. TCRdb re-called the 5' RACE reads through MiXCR, storing one row per CDR3 protein. Of a few hundred thousand distinct CDR3 sequences listed, roughly 8.3% are singletons. The sequencing used PBMCs, collected roughly 45 days after the first yellow fever vaccination. All receptors come from a man between 18 and 35 years old who received the YFV17D yellow fever vaccine.

The genes are TRBV7-9 and TRBJ2-3; 9 bases align to TRBD2. Trimming cost V 4 bases and J 0 bases; bases outside gene matches: 8. The CDR3 has 17 amino acids. Germline loops: CDR1 SEHNR, CDR2 FQNEAQ (reference sequence). CDR3 residues: CASSSSLAGLSTDTQYF. The CDR3 coding sequence is TGTGCCAGCAGCTCCTCCCTAGCGGGGTTAAGCACAGATACGCAGTATTTT.

There are many counts of this clonotype. V and J are TRBV7-3 and TRBJ2-2; no clear D gene. The CDR3 consists of 16 residues. CDR1 is SGHTA and CDR2 is FQGTGA in the germline V gene. The ends were cut back, 1 base at V and 0 bases at J, with 9 bases in the middle. The CDR3, as DNA: TGTGCCAGCAGCTTAAAGGCCCTGGCGAACACCGGGGAGCTGTTTTTT. Its protein is CASSLKALANTGELFF. Full variable domain (remainder filled in from reference TRBV7-3 and TRBJ2-2): GAGVSQTPSNKVTEKGKYVELRCDPISGHTALYWYRQSLGQGPEFLIYFQGTGAADDSGLPNDRFFAVRPEGSVSTLKIQRTERGDSAVYLCASSLKALANTGELFFGEGSRLTVL.

This clonotype was seen only a few times. V usage is TRBV9 and J usage is TRBJ2-7, with 9 positions matching TRBD1. V lost 3 bases, J lost 6 bases, and 4 bases stayed unmatched. Germline V lookup: CDR1 SGDLS, CDR2 YYNGEE. This CDR3 contains 13 residues. This CDR3 is CASSAGTGREQYF. CDR3 DNA sequence: TGTGCCAGCAGCGCCGGGACAGGGCGCGAGCAGTACTTC.

This clonotype occurred a few times. The chain uses TRBV18 and TRBJ1-2; D remains ambiguous. CDR1 and CDR2 (germline): KGHSH, LQKENI. Trimming shortened V by 0 bases and J by 0 bases, and 5 bases separated the two germline ends. The CDR3 has 14 residues. CDR3 DNA sequence: TGTGCCAGCTCACCACCGGTCGCTAACTATGGCTACACCTTC. Translation gives CASSPPVANYGYTF.

The chain uses TRBV7-8 and TRBJ2-7; perhaps TRBD1 as D (6 bases). CDR1 SGHVS and CDR2 FQNEAQ come from the germline V gene. CDR3 length equals 15 residues. V was cut by 4 bases and J by 3 bases, with 16 bases left in between. In nucleotides, the CDR3 is TGTGCCAGCAGCTCGCCGAGGGGGTTTCACTACGAGCAGTACTTC. Its translation: CASSSPRGFHYEQYF. Full variable domain (rest looked up from reference TRBV7-8 and TRBJ2-7): GAGVSQSPRYKVAKRGQDVALRCDPISGHVSLFWYQQALGQGPEFLTYFQNEAQLDKSGLPSDRFFAERPEGSVSTLKIQRTQQEDSAVYLCASSSPRGFHYEQYFGPGTRLTVT.

This clonotype was recorded a few times. The chain recombines TRBV10-2 with TRBJ1-1, with TRBD1 matching over 8 bases. This CDR3 is built from 14 residues. Trimming removed 6 bases from V and 5 bases from J; junction bases left unmatched: 8. Germline loops: CDR1 WSHSY, CDR2 SAAADI. CDR3 sequence: CASRLTGEGTEAFF. CDR3 nucleotide sequence: TGCGCCAGCAGGCTGACAGGGGAGGGAACTGAAGCTTTCTTT.

This clonotype was counted a few times. The CDR3 region is CSARATVNTDTQYF. In DNA, the CDR3 is TGCAGTGCTAGAGCGACAGTAAACACAGATACGCAGTATTTT. The chain uses TRBV20-1 and TRBJ2-3, with a possible D match to TRBD1 (5 bases). The V end lost 1 base, the J end lost 2 bases, and 10 bases lay between the germline ends. This CDR3 spans 14 amino acids. The germline V gene has CDR1 DFQATT and CDR2 SNEGSKA (reference sequence).

This chain connects TRBV5-4 to TRBJ1-2; D call uncertain. V was cut by 1 base and J by 8 bases, with 12 bases left in between. Per germline, CDR1 SGHNT and CDR2 YYREEE (reference sequence). The CDR3 consists of 13 residues. In nucleotides, the CDR3 is TGTGCCAGCAGCTTGTCGGGCGGTCGAGGCTACACCTTC. Its protein is CASSLSGGRGYTF.